This TCR beta chain is drawn from a study of blood T cells in healthy people across ages. The study's findings and limits: Leaving the PBMCs unsorted stopped any conclusive comparison of naive versus antigen-experienced cells. The study found TCR beta diversity correlated strongly with naive T cell percentage.

The CDR3 consists of 19 residues. Turning to this clonotype: Its antigen remains unidentified.

Primed by a sample-barcoded 5' primer and a J-beta primer mix, a second PCR proceeded for about 7 to 12 cycles. One entry per CDR3 protein results from TCRdb running MiXCR on the 5' RACE reads. The sample yields 1.5 million to 2 million distinct CDR3 sequences, roughly 28% seen once. The sequenced sample was blood. This TCR derives from a woman younger than 45 in good health. V and J are TRBV21-1 and TRBJ2-5. TRBV21-1 is reported as a pseudogene. Here the CDR3 DNA reads TGTGCCAGCAGCAAAGCGCAAATTCGAGGTATTGGTTCCTGCGAGACCCAGTACTTC. Residues: CASSKAQIRGIGSCETQYF.